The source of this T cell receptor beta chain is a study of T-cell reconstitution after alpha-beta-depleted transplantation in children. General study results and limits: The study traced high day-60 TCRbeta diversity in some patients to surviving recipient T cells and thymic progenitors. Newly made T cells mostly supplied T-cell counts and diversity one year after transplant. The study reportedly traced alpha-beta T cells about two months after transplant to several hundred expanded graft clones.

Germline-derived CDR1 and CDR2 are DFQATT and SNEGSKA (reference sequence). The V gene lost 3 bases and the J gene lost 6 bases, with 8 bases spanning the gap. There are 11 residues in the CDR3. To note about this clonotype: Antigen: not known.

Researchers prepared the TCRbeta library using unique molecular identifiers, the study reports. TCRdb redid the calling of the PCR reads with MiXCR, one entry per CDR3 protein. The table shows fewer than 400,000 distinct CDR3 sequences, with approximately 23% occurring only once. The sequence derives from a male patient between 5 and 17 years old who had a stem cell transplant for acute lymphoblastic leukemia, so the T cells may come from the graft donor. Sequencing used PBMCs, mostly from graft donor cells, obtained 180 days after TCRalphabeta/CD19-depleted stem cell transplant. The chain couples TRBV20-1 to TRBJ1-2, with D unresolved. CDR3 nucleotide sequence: TGCAGTGCTAGGTTGGGAAATGGCTACACCTTC. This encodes CSARLGNGYTF.